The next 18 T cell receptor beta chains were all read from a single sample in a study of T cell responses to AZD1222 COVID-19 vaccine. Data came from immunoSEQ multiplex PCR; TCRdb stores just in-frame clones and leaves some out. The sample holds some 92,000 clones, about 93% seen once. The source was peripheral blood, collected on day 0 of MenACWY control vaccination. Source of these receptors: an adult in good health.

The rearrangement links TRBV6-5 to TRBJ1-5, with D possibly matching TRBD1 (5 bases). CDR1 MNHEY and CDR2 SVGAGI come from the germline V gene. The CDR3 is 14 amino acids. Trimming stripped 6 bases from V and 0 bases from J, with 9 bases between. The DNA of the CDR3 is TGTGCCAGCAGGGTAGACAGTAGCAATCAGCCCCAGCATTTT. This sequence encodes CASRVDSSNQPQHF.

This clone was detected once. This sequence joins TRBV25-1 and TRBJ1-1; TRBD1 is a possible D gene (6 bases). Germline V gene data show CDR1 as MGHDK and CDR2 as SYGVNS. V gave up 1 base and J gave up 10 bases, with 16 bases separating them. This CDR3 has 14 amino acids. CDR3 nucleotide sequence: TGTGCCAGCAGTGAATTCGGAGGGGGAGTGGGAGCTTTCTTT. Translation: CASSEFGGGVGAFF.

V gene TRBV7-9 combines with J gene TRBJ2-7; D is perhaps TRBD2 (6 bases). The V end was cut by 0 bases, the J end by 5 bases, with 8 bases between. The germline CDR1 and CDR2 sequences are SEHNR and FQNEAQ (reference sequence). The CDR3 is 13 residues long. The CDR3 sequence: CASSLALAHEQYF. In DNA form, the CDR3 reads TGTGCCAGCAGCTTAGCCCTAGCGCACGAGCAGTACTTC.

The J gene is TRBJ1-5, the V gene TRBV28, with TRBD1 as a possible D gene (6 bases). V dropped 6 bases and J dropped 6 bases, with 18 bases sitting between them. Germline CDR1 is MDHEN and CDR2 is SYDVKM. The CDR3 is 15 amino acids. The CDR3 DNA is TGTGCCAGCAGGGGAATGGCAGGGGAGGGTCAGCCCCAGCATTTT. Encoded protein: CASRGMAGEGQPQHF.

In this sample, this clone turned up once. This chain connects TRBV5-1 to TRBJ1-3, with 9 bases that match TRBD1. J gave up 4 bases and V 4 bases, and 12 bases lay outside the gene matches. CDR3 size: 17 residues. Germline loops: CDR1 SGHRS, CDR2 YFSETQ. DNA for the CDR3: TGCGCCAGCAGCCCGGCGGGGACAGGGTATTCGGGAAACACCATATATTTT. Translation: CASSPAGTGYSGNTIYF. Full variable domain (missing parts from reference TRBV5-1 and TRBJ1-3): KAGVTQTPRYLIKTRGQQVTLSCSPISGHRSVSWYQQTPGQGLQFLFEYFSETQRNKGNFPGRFSGRQFSNSRSEMNVSTLELGDSALYLCASSPAGTGYSGNTIYFGEGSWLTVV.

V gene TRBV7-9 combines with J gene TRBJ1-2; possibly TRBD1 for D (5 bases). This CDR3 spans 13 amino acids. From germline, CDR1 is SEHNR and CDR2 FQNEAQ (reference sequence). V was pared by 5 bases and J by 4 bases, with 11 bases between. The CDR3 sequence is CASSAGALYGYTF. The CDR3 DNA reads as TGTGCCAGCAGCGCCGGGGCCCTCTATGGCTACACCTTC.

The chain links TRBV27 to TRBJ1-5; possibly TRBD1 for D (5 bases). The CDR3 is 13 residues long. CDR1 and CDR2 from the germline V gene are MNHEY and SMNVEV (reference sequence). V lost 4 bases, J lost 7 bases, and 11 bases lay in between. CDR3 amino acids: CASSYQGGQPQHF. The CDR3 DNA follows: TGTGCCAGCAGTTACCAGGGTGGCCAGCCCCAGCATTTT.

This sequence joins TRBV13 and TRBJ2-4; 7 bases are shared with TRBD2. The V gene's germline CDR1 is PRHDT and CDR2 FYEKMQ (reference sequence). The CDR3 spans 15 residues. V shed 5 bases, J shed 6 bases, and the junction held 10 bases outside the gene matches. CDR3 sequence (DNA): TGTGCCAGCAGCGCTGGGACCCCGGGAGGAAACATTCAGTACTTC. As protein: CASSAGTPGGNIQYF.

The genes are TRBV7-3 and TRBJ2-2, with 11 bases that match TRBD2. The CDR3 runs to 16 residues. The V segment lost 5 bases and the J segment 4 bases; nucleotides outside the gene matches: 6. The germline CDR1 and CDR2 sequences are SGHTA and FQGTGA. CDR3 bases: TGTGCCAGCAGCACAACTAGCGGGAGCGGCACCGGGGAGCTGTTTTTT. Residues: CASSTTSGSGTGELFF.

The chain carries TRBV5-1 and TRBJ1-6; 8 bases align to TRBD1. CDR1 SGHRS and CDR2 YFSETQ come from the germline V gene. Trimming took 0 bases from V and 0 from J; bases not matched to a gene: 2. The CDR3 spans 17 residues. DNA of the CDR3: TGCGCCAGCAGCTTGGGGGACAGGAGCTCCTATAATTCACCCCTCCACTTT. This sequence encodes CASSLGDRSSYNSPLHF. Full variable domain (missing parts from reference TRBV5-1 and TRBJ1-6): KAGVTQTPRYLIKTRGQQVTLSCSPISGHRSVSWYQQTPGQGLQFLFEYFSETQRNKGNFPGRFSGRQFSNSRSEMNVSTLELGDSALYLCASSLGDRSSYNSPLHFGNGTRLTVT.

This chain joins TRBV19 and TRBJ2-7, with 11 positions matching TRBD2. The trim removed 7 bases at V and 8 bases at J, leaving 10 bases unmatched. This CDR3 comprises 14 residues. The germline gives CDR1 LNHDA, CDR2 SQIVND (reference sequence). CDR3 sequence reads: CASTATSGVLKQYF. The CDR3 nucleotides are TGTGCCAGTACAGCGACTAGCGGGGTTCTCAAGCAGTACTTC.

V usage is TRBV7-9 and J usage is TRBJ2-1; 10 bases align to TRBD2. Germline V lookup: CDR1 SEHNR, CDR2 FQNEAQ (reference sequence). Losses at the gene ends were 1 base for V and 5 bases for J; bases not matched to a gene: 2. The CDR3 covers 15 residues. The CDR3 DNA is TGTGCCAGCAGCTTAGGACTAGCGGGTCACAATGAGCAGTTCTTC. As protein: CASSLGLAGHNEQFF.

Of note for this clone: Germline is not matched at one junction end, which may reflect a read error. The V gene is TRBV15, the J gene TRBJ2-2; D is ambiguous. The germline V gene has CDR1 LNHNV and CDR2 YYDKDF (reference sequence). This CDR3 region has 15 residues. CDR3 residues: CATSRGGPNIGELFF. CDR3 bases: TGTGCCACCAGCAGAGGAGGACCCAACATCGGGGAGCTGTTTTTT. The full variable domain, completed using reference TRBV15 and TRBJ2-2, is DAMVIQNPRYQVTQFGKPVTLSCSQTLNHNVMYWYQQKSSQAPKLLFHYYDKDFNNEADTPDNFQSRRPNTSFCFLDIRSPGLGDTAMYLCATSRGGPNIGELFFGEGSRLTVL.

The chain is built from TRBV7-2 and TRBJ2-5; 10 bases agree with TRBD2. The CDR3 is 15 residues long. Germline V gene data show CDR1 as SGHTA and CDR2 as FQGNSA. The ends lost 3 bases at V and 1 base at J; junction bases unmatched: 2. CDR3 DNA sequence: TGTGCCAGCAGCTTTAGCGGGGGGCGCCAAGAGACCCAGTACTTC. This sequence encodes CASSFSGGRQETQYF.

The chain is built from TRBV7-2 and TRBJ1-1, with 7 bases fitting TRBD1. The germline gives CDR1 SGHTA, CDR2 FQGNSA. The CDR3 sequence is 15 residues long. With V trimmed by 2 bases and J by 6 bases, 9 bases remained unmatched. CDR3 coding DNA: TGTGCCAGCAGCTTAACAGGACAGGTCGGCGCTGAAGCTTTCTTT. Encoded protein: CASSLTGQVGAEAFF.

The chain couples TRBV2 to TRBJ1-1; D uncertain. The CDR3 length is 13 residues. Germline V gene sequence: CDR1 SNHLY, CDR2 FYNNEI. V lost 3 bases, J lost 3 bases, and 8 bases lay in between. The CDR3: CASSERRDTEAFF. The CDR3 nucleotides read TGTGCCAGCAGTGAGAGGAGGGACACTGAAGCTTTCTTT.

CDR3 sequence: CASSSSGRAPDTQYF. CDR3 sequence (DNA): TGCGCCAGCAGCTCGAGCGGGAGGGCCCCAGATACGCAGTATTTT. V is TRBV5-1 and J is TRBJ2-3; 10 bases map to TRBD2. Germline CDR1 is SGHRS and CDR2 is YFSETQ. CDR3 length: 15 amino acids. The junction had 5 bases not matched to a gene; V was cut back by 3 bases and J by 4 bases.

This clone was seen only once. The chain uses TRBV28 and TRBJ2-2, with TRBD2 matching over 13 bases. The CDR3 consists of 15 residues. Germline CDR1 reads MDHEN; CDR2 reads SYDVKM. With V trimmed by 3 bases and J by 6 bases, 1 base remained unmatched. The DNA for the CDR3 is TGTGCCAGCAGTTTCGGACTAGCGGGAGCCGGGGAGCTGTTTTTT. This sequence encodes CASSFGLAGAGELFF.